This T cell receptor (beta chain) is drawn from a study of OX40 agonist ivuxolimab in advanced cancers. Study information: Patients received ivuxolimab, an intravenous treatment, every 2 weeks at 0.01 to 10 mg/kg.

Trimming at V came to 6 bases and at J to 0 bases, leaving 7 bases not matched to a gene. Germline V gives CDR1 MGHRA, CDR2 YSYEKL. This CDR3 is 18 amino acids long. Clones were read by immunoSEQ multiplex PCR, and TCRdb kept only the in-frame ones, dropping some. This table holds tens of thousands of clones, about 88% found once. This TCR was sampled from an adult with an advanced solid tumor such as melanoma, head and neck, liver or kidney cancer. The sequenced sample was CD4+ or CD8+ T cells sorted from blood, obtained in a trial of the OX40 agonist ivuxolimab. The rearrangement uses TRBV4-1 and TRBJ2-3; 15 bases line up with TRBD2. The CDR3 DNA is TGCGCCAGCAGACTAGGACTAGCGGGAGGGTACAGCACAGATACGCAGTATTTT. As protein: CASRLGLAGGYSTDTQYF.